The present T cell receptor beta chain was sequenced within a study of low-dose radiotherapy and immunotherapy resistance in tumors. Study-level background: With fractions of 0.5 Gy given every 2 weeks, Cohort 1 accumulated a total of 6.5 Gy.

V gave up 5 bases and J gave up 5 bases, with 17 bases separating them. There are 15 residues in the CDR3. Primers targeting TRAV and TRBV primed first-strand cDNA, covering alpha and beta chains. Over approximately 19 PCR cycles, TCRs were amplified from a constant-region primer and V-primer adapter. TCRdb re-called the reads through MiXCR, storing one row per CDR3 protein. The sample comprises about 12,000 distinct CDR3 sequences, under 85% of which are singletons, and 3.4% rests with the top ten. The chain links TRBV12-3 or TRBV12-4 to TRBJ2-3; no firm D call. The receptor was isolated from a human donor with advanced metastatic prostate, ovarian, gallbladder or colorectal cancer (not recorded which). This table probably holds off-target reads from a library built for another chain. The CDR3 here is CASSENLSVRDTQYF. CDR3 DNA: TGTGCCAGCAGTGAAAACCTATCAGTTAGAGATACGCAGTATTTT.